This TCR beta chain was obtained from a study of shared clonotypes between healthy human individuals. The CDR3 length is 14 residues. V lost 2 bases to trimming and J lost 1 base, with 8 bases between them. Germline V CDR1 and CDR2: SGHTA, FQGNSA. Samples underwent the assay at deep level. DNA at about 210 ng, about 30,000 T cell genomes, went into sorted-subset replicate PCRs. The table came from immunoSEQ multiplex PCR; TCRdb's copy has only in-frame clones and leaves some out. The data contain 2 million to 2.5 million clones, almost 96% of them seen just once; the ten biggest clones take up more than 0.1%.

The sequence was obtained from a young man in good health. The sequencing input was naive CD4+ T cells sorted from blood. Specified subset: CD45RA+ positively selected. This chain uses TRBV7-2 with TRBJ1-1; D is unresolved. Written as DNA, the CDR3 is TGTGCCAGCAGCTTAATTTCGGGGAACACTGAAGCTTTCTTT. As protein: CASSLISGNTEAFF.